The rows below give T cell receptor beta chains drawn from one sample of a study of blood T cells in healthy people across ages. TCRdb redid the calling of the 5' RACE reads with MiXCR, one entry per CDR3 protein. The sample yields some 560,000 distinct CDR3 sequences, 27% seen once. The same sample was also used in a study of T cells of mothers and their children.

The material sequenced was blood. These receptors all come from a boy aged 2-9 years in good health. The CDR3 runs from the conserved cysteine through the conserved F or W.

>13|TRBV9
CASSENDGNIQYF
>16|TRBV9
CASSGPGLAGGNEQFF
>14|TRBV4-1
CASSLGLVGNEQFF
>12|TRBV6-5
CASSFTLGTQYF
>16|TRBV6-6
CASNTVGGRKGDEQYF
>15|TRBV29-1
CSVEKVAGVGETQYF
>15|TRBV5-1
CASSLVQVGDTEAFF
>17|TRBV5-1
CASSRRLAGEFSGELFF
>16|TRBV7-7
CASSLTSGGSQETQYF
>11|TRBV12-3/TRBV12-4
CASTTSVEQFF
>15|TRBV10-2
CASRLARGSNQPQHF
>14|TRBV7-9
CASSHRDRGAEQYF
>15|TRBV6-5
CASSTPGTGDTEAFF
>13|TRBV9
CASSVEPEGPQHF
>15|TRBV20-1
CSARVQAARSYEQYF
>15|TRBV4-3
CASSQDLRLTDTQYF
>12|TRBV7-2
CASSLTGGSAFF
>15|TRBV28
CASSFRDRGNEKLFF
>16|TRBV18
CASSPPRAGGYNEQFF
>14|TRBV6-2/TRBV6-3
CASKTRWGHNEQFF
>16|TRBV6-6
CASSYSVMGGRNEQYF
>14|TRBV6-5
CASSYEGSGNTIYF
>12|TRBV20-1
CSATTEGPGYTF
>15|TRBV6-2/TRBV6-3
CASTFGPTAYNEQFF
>16|TRBV6-6
CASSGPRRGGRVKLFF
>16|TRBV6-2/TRBV6-3
CASTPGLAGSYNEQFF
>13|TRBV4-1
CASSQPVDEKLFF
>13|TRBV12-3/TRBV12-4
CANSFQGSYGYTF
>15|TRBV7-9
CASSLEAASGNTIYF
>12|TRBV5-1
CASSLGTHEQYF
>15|TRBV3-1
CASSQGSGNTGELFF
>14|TRBV6-5
CASRLMETAGEQFF
>16|TRBV7-3
CASSLTGAVYTGELFF
>18|TRBV27
CASSSPGRGKAYTGELFF
>18|TRBV28
CASSPRAGNIPGTDTQYF
>14|TRBV12-3/TRBV12-4
CASSPTGLGDGYTF
>14|TRBV29-1
CSVEVPRTYNEQFF
>14|TRBV20-1
CSASLVAGDNEQFF
>12|TRBV9
CASSQPGQGAFF
>16|TRBV5-1
CASSGVSGFSTDTQYF
>14|TRBV14
CASSQEIAPTEAFF
>15|TRBV6-1
CASSITSYSNQPQHF
>16|TRBV20-1
CSARDPIRGGQETQYF
>19|TRBV12-3/TRBV12-4
CASSARLGGAGGSNQPQHF
>13|TRBV2
CASRDLGHFEQYF
>16|TRBV4-1
CASSQDYRAVGYEQYF
>14|TRBV20-1
CSARGGRVSETQYF
>11|TRBV29-1
CSVEISDEQYF
>13|TRBV25-1
CASSEGRYYGYTF
>14|TRBV7-9
CASSIGLVGNEQFF
>14|TRBV7-9
CASSTGQGLNEQFF